Presented here are 27 T cell receptor beta chains from one specimen sequenced in a study of Ad26.COV2.S vaccination and SARS-CoV-2 variants. Here immunoSEQ multiplex PCR was the method, and the copy in TCRdb shows in-frame clones only, minus some. The table shows fewer than 400,000 clones, with roughly 84% occurring only once. The treatment: roughly 20 received Ad26.COV2.S at low or high dose, single or two shots; 5 received placebo; per-sample allocation not given. It was on day 63 after the first vaccine or placebo injection that samples were taken. The input for sequencing was peripheral blood, taken in a trial of Ad26.COV2.S vaccine versus placebo. The receptors were sampled from a person between 18 and 60 years old who received the Ad26.COV2.S COVID-19 vaccine or a placebo.

V gene TRBV5-4 combines with J gene TRBJ1-1; TRBD1 agrees at 10 bases. The trim removed 4 bases at V and 5 bases at J, leaving 8 bases unmatched. Germline lookup yields CDR1 SGHNT and CDR2 YYREEE (reference sequence). CDR3 length equals 15 residues. CDR3 bases: TGTGCCAGCAGCGTTGACAGGGGGCGAGCGACTGAAGCTTTCTTT. It encodes CASSVDRGRATEAFF.

This clone was seen only once. The chain recombines TRBV24-1 with TRBJ1-3, with TRBD1 matching over 9 bases. CDR3 length: 12 residues. The J segment lost 5 bases and the V segment lost 9 bases, leaving 1 base of the junction unmatched. Per germline, CDR1 KGHDR and CDR2 SFDVKD. CDR3 DNA sequence: TGTGCCACCGGACAGGGGAGAAACACCATATATTTT. Translating it yields CATGQGRNTIYF.

This clone was observed once. This chain links TRBV9 with TRBJ1-4; perhaps TRBD1 as D (5 bases). This CDR3 contains 18 residues. The V gene lost 0 bases and the J gene lost 6 bases, with 21 bases spanning the gap. From germline, CDR1 is SGDLS and CDR2 YYNGEE. The CDR3 reads CASSVGGGRLGRHEKLFF. Here the CDR3 DNA reads TGTGCCAGCAGCGTAGGCGGCGGCAGGTTGGGACGCCATGAAAAACTGTTTTTT.

The rearrangement links TRBV11-2 to TRBJ1-1, with D perhaps TRBD1 (6 bases). The CDR3 is 15 amino acids. V gave up 3 bases and J gave up 0 bases, with 11 bases separating them. CDR1 is SGHAT and CDR2 is FQNNGV in the germline V gene. CDR3 DNA sequence: TGTGCCAGCAGCTTTGGACAGAAAATGAACACTGAAGCTTTCTTT. Protein product: CASSFGQKMNTEAFF.

The gene calls are TRBV5-6 and TRBJ2-5; D is undetermined. V was trimmed by 0 bases and J by 1 base, leaving 10 bases between them. CDR1 and CDR2 from the germline V gene are SGHDT and YYEEEE. The CDR3 runs to 15 residues. CDR3 loop: CASSLGPRSQETQYF. In DNA, the CDR3 is TGTGCCAGCAGCTTGGGACCGAGGAGCCAAGAGACCCAGTACTTC.

The chain links TRBV7-9 to TRBJ1-2, with 7 positions matching TRBD1. V trimming: 5 bases; J trimming: 3 bases; junction bases outside the gene matches: 6. The CDR3 contains 14 residues. Germline V lookup: CDR1 SEHNR, CDR2 FQNEAQ (reference sequence). The CDR3 sequence: CASSASTGYYGYTF. The CDR3 DNA reads as TGTGCCAGCAGCGCGTCGACAGGGTACTATGGCTACACCTTC.

V and J are TRBV3-1 (or the pseudogene TRBV3-2) and TRBJ1-4, with D hard to call. The CDR3 spans 14 residues. Trimming shortened V by 0 bases and J by 8 bases, and 10 bases separated the two germline ends. Germline CDR1 reads LGHDT; CDR2 reads YNNKEL (reference sequence). Here the CDR3 DNA reads TGTGCCAGCAGCCAAGAGTTAGTAGGCGAAAAACTGTTTTTT. Translation gives CASSQELVGEKLFF.

The J gene is TRBJ2-7, the V gene TRBV3-1 (or the pseudogene TRBV3-2); 11 nucleotides align to TRBD1. The ends lost 4 bases at V and 3 bases at J; junction bases unmatched: 2. The CDR3 runs to 14 residues. Germline loops: CDR1 LGHDT, CDR2 YNNKEL (reference sequence). Written as DNA, the CDR3 is TGTGCCAGCAGCCTAGGGACAGGGGGCTACGAGCAGTACTTC. This sequence encodes CASSLGTGGYEQYF.

The chain joins TRBV7-9 to TRBJ2-1; weak D call: TRBD1 (6 bases). V lost 4 bases, J lost 9 bases, and 19 bases lay in between. The germline V gene has CDR1 SEHNR and CDR2 FQNEAQ (reference sequence). This CDR3 region has 15 residues. This CDR3 reads CASSSNGLRGGEQFF. In nucleotides, the CDR3 is TGTGCCAGCAGCTCCAATGGGCTCAGGGGTGGTGAGCAGTTCTTC. The full variable domain, rest sourced from reference TRBV7-9 and TRBJ2-1, is DTGVSQNPRHKITKRGQNVTFRCDPISEHNRLYWYRQTLGQGPEFLTYFQNEAQLEKSRLLSDRFSAERPKGSFSTLEIQRTEQGDSAMYLCASSSNGLRGGEQFFGPGTRLTVL.

V usage is TRBV3-1 (or the pseudogene TRBV3-2) and J usage is TRBJ1-2; tentative D call: TRBD1 (6 bases). V gave up 5 bases and J gave up 1 base, with 8 bases separating them. Germline loops: CDR1 LGHDT, CDR2 YNNKEL (reference sequence). This CDR3 has 13 amino acids. The CDR3 spells CASSKQGNYGYTF. The CDR3 DNA reads TGTGCCAGCAGCAAACAGGGTAACTATGGCTACACCTTC.

The V gene is TRBV3-1 (or the pseudogene TRBV3-2), the J gene TRBJ1-2; 9 bases are shared with TRBD1. Germline loops: CDR1 LGHDT, CDR2 YNNKEL (reference sequence). The CDR3 length is 13 residues. J lost 1 base, V lost 7 bases, and 1 base had no gene match. The CDR3 coding sequence is TGTGCCAGCAAGGGACAGGGTAACTATGGCTACACCTTC. It encodes CASKGQGNYGYTF.

The V gene is TRBV7-8, the J gene TRBJ1-1; D might be TRBD1 (6 bases). The CDR3 length is 15 residues. Per germline, CDR1 SGHVS and CDR2 FQNEAQ. The germline V and J ends were trimmed by 1 base and 6 bases, with 15 bases remaining between them. Written as DNA, the CDR3 is TGTGCCAGCAGCTTAGGAACAGGGCTTGCCGCTGAAGCTTTCTTT. Its protein is CASSLGTGLAAEAFF. Full variable domain (missing parts from reference TRBV7-8 and TRBJ1-1): GAGVSQSPRYKVAKRGQDVALRCDPISGHVSLFWYQQALGQGPEFLTYFQNEAQLDKSGLPSDRFFAERPEGSVSTLKIQRTQQEDSAVYLCASSLGTGLAAEAFFGQGTRLTVV.

The chain carries TRBV5-1 and TRBJ2-1; the D is unclear. The CDR3 spans 14 residues. Germline loops: CDR1 SGHRS, CDR2 YFSETQ. With 1 base removed from V and 3 bases from J, the gap between germline ends came to 8 bases. The CDR3 bases are TGCGCCAGCAGCTTGATCTCTGGCTACAATGAGCAGTTCTTC. It translates to CASSLISGYNEQFF.

A few counts support this clone. This sample also contains other DNA sequences that code for the same CDR3. The rearrangement joins TRBV10-3 to TRBJ1-2; 8 nucleotides match TRBD1. The junction had 2 bases not matched to a gene; V was cut back by 3 bases and J by 5 bases. The CDR3 is 13 amino acids. CDR1 is ENHRY, CDR2 SYGVKD, per germline. CDR3 protein: CAISEQGGYGYTF. Written as DNA, the CDR3 is TGTGCCATCAGTGAACAGGGGGGATATGGCTACACCTTC.

The chain combines TRBV2 with TRBJ1-3; D remains unclear. Germline V gene data show CDR1 as SNHLY and CDR2 as FYNNEI. The V end was cut by 0 bases, the J end by 0 bases, with 12 bases between. The CDR3 extends over 17 amino acids. Written as DNA, the CDR3 is TGTGCCAGCAGTGAAGCGCCGTGGGTCCCCTCTGGAAACACCATATATTTT. Its protein is CASSEAPWVPSGNTIYF.

The chain has TRBV5-4 and TRBJ1-2; TRBD1 aligns across 9 bases. This CDR3 has 15 residues. CDR1 is SGHNT and CDR2 is YYREEE in the germline V gene (reference sequence). V lost 6 bases, J lost 0 bases, and 6 bases stayed unmatched. CDR3 protein: CASTPGTGPNYGYTF. CDR3 bases: TGTGCCAGCACCCCCGGGACAGGGCCTAACTATGGCTACACCTTC.

The rearrangement joins TRBV7-2 to TRBJ1-3; possibly TRBD1 for D (5 bases). V was pared by 2 bases and J by 0 bases, with 8 bases between. The CDR3 extends over 15 amino acids. Germline CDR1 SGHTA, CDR2 FQGNSA. CDR3: CASSLQGSSGNTIYF. The CDR3 bases are TGTGCCAGCAGCTTACAGGGTTCCTCTGGAAACACCATATATTTT.

The rearrangement uses TRBV29-1 and TRBJ1-4, with D unresolved. The CDR3 sequence is 12 residues long. Germline CDR1 is SQVTM and CDR2 is ANQGSEA. Between the trimmed V and J ends, which lost 7 bases and 7 bases, there was a span of 13 bases. Written as DNA, the CDR3 is TGCAGCGGAATGAATGGAGGTGAAAAACTGTTTTTT. It specifies CSGMNGGEKLFF.

This chain links TRBV20-1 with TRBJ1-2; possible D gene TRBD1, 5 bases. Germline CDR1 reads DFQATT; CDR2 reads SNEGSKA (reference sequence). CDR3 length: 11 residues. The V gene lost 6 bases and the J gene lost 6 bases, with 11 bases spanning the gap. CDR3 protein: CSATFRDGYTF. The CDR3, as DNA: TGCAGTGCCACCTTCAGGGATGGCTACACCTTC.

The rearrangement uses TRBV27 and TRBJ1-4; tentatively, D is TRBD1 (6 bases). V dropped 5 bases and J dropped 7 bases, with 17 bases sitting between them. Germline-derived CDR1 and CDR2 are MNHEY and SMNVEV (reference sequence). This CDR3 is built from 15 residues. The CDR3 bases are TGTGCCAGCAGTAACTACAGGGTGGGCGGTGAAAAACTGTTTTTT. Encoded protein: CASSNYRVGGEKLFF.

This clone was detected only a few times. In DNA, the CDR3 is TGTGCCAGCAGTTTATCCCCCTTCCCCTCCTACGAGCAGTACTTC. It codes for CASSLSPFPSYEQYF. The V gene is TRBV27, the J gene TRBJ2-7, with D unclear. V shed 0 bases and J shed 0 bases, with 9 bases lying between them. CDR1 is MNHEY, CDR2 SMNVEV, per germline (reference sequence). This CDR3 is 15 amino acids long.

J is TRBJ1-1 and V is TRBV15, with TRBD1 as a possible D gene (5 bases). Per the germline V gene, CDR1 is LNHNV and CDR2 is YYDKDF (reference sequence). V was pared by 1 base and J by 5 bases, with 17 bases between. There are 16 residues in the CDR3. The CDR3 DNA reads TGTGCCACCAGCAGAGGCCGACCGACCTCAGGGACTGAAGCTTTCTTT. Its translation is CATSRGRPTSGTEAFF.

V gene TRBV20-1 combines with J gene TRBJ1-1; D is unresolved. CDR1 is DFQATT and CDR2 is SNEGSKA in the germline V gene (reference sequence). V was pared by 2 bases and J by 4 bases, with 5 bases between. There are 11 residues in the CDR3. In nucleotides, the CDR3 is TGCAGTGCTAGAAGGCCCACTGAAGCTTTCTTT. Its translation: CSARRPTEAFF.

V is TRBV19 and J is TRBJ1-5; 7 bases match TRBD1. The germline V gene encodes CDR1 LNHDA and CDR2 SQIVND (reference sequence). CDR3 size: 15 residues. V was clipped by 5 bases and J by 6 bases; unmatched bases: 10. CDR3 in amino acids: CASSADRASVQPQHF. The CDR3 DNA is TGTGCCAGTAGTGCAGACAGGGCGTCGGTTCAGCCCCAGCATTTT.

CDR3 protein: CASSDPQGGVPDYGYTF. In DNA, the CDR3 is TGTGCCAGCAGTGACCCCCAGGGTGGGGTACCCGACTATGGCTACACCTTC. The V call is TRBV6-1, the J call TRBJ1-2, with D possibly being TRBD1 (5 bases). Trimming took 3 bases from V and 3 from J, leaving 20 bases between them. Germline V gene data show CDR1 as MNHNS and CDR2 as SASEGT. The CDR3 sequence is 17 residues long.

This clone is a singleton in its sample. This specimen includes other DNA sequences encoding the same CDR3. The gene calls are TRBV5-1 and TRBJ1-3; the match to TRBD1 covers 11 bases. CDR1 is SGHRS and CDR2 is YFSETQ in the germline V gene. V gave up 4 bases and J gave up 4 bases; unmatched junction bases: 4. CDR3 size: 15 residues. Here the CDR3 reads CASSPGQGGGNTIYF. The CDR3, as DNA: TGCGCCAGCAGCCCGGGACAGGGGGGAGGAAACACCATATATTTT.

The genes are TRBV6-1 and TRBJ2-7, with D possibly being TRBD1 (5 bases). Trimming stripped 3 bases from V and 5 bases from J, with 11 bases between. CDR3 length: 13 amino acids. CDR1 MNHNS and CDR2 SASEGT come from the germline V gene. The CDR3 DNA sequence: TGTGCCAGCAGTGATGGGTGGGGCAACGAGCAGTACTTC. It yields the protein CASSDGWGNEQYF.